A single sample is the source of the 25 T cell receptor beta chains below, sequenced in a study of blood T cell repertoires in COVID-19. The table came from immunoSEQ multiplex PCR; TCRdb's copy has only in-frame clones and leaves some out. The repertoire includes about 110,000 clones, about 80% of them detected once, and about 7% sits in the top ten. Material for sequencing was peripheral blood. The receptors originated from a woman aged 45-59 years with acute or convalescent COVID-19.

The chain is built from TRBV5-4 and TRBJ1-1; D is undetermined. Germline V gene data show CDR1 as SGHNT and CDR2 as YYREEE (reference sequence). Trimming stripped 0 bases from V and 4 bases from J, with 10 bases between. CDR3 length: 14 residues. The DNA for the CDR3 is TGTGCCAGCAGCTTGGAAAGAAGAGGCACTGAAGCTTTCTTT. Its translation: CASSLERRGTEAFF.

V is TRBV16 and J is TRBJ2-2; 7 bases are a match to TRBD1. J was trimmed by 1 base and V by 1 base; bases with no gene match: 0. The CDR3 has 15 amino acids. CDR1 and CDR2 from the germline V gene are KGHSY and FQNENV. The CDR3 DNA reads as TGTGCCAGCAGCCAATACAGGGGGAACACCGGGGAGCTGTTTTTT. Its translation is CASSQYRGNTGELFF.

This rearrangement joins TRBV7-6 to TRBJ2-1; 7 positions agree with TRBD2. The length of the CDR3 is 15 residues. V lost 5 bases and J lost 2; bases outside the gene matches: 6. In germline, CDR1 is SGHVS, CDR2 FNYEAQ. CDR3 protein: CASSTTAGTYNEQFF. Written as DNA, the CDR3 is TGTGCCAGCAGCACAACAGCGGGGACCTACAATGAGCAGTTCTTC.

The rearrangement uses TRBV25-1 and TRBJ1-1, with D maybe TRBD1 (6 bases). This CDR3 is built from 15 residues. Trimming left V 8 bases short and J 0 bases short, with 16 bases between. The germline CDR1 and CDR2 sequences are MGHDK and SYGVNS. The CDR3 bases are TGTGCCAGCCGGGGGGGGCGCGTGGTGAACACTGAAGCTTTCTTT. Amino acid sequence: CASRGGRVVNTEAFF.

With regard to this clone: The same CDR3 can be traced to other DNA sequences in this sample. The rearrangement uses TRBV5-1 and TRBJ1-3, with D possibly TRBD1 on 5 matching bases. The CDR3 sequence is 14 residues long. Trimming removed 2 bases from V and 0 bases from J, with 6 bases in between. Germline V gene lookup returns CDR1 SGHRS and CDR2 YFSETQ. DNA of the CDR3: TGCGCCAGCAGCTTAACAGGCTCTGGAAACACCATATATTTT. The encoded protein is CASSLTGSGNTIYF.

The V and J genes are TRBV20-1 and TRBJ1-5, with TRBD1 identical over 7 bases. The CDR3 loop spans 14 amino acids. With V trimmed by 4 bases and J by 3 bases, 6 bases remained unmatched. Germline values: CDR1 DFQATT, CDR2 SNEGSKA (reference sequence). The CDR3 DNA sequence: TGCAGTGCTACTGACAGGGCCTACAATCAGCCCCAGCATTTT. It translates to CSATDRAYNQPQHF.

This clone came up a few times. Here the CDR3 DNA reads TGTGCCAGCTCACCACTGGAGGTTACCCACCCTGAAGCTTTCTTT. This translates into CASSPLEVTHPEAFF. The V gene is TRBV18, the J gene TRBJ1-1; D call uncertain. Looked up from germline, CDR1 is KGHSH and CDR2 is LQKENI. This CDR3 region has 15 residues. Trimming took off 1 base at V and 6 bases at J, with 15 bases between the two ends.

The rearrangement joins TRBV4-2 to TRBJ2-5; the D is unclear. The CDR3 runs to 13 residues. Germline CDR1 is LGHNA and CDR2 is YNFKEQ. V shed 1 base and J shed 3 bases, with 6 bases lying between them. CDR3 nucleotides: TGTGCCAGCAGCCAAGGACTTAAAGAGACCCAGTACTTC. Its translation: CASSQGLKETQYF.

This sequence joins TRBV4-2 and TRBJ2-3, with 8 bases that match TRBD2. From germline, CDR1 is LGHNA and CDR2 YNFKEQ. V was clipped by 0 bases and J by 2 bases; unmatched bases: 4. CDR3 length equals 16 residues. CDR3 sequence reads: CASSQDPRGVTDTQYF. CDR3 DNA sequence: TGTGCCAGCAGCCAAGATCCGCGGGGGGTCACAGATACGCAGTATTTT.

This clone was counted once. The genes are TRBV10-1 and TRBJ2-3; a possible D gene is TRBD1 (5 bases). There are 13 residues in the CDR3. Per germline, CDR1 WNHNN and CDR2 SYGVQD (reference sequence). The V and J ends lost 2 bases and 9 bases respectively, with 12 bases between them. The CDR3 loop reads CASSEVQGTTQYF. CDR3 DNA sequence: TGCGCCAGCAGTGAGGTCCAGGGAACGACGCAGTATTTT.

The chain has TRBV6-5 and TRBJ2-1, with TRBD2 matching 8 bases. Germline loops: CDR1 MNHEY, CDR2 SVGAGI. Trimming at V came to 5 bases and at J to 6 bases, leaving 9 bases not matched to a gene. This CDR3 contains 15 residues. The CDR3 loop is CASSPGGGRGNEQFF. In DNA, the CDR3 is TGTGCCAGCAGTCCCGGGGGGGGGCGTGGCAATGAGCAGTTCTTC.

This chain connects TRBV10-1 to TRBJ1-2; TRBD1 might be the D (6 bases). V lost 3 bases and J lost 9, with 17 bases in between. Germline assignment: CDR1 WNHNN and CDR2 SYGVQD (reference sequence). The CDR3 loop spans 14 amino acids. CDR3: CASSDSGQGKRYTF. Here the CDR3 DNA reads TGCGCCAGCAGTGACTCGGGACAAGGCAAGCGCTACACCTTC.

The chain joins TRBV24-1 to TRBJ1-3; D gene ambiguous. The V and J ends lost 8 bases and 0 bases respectively, with 13 bases between them. This CDR3 has 15 amino acids. Looked up from germline, CDR1 is KGHDR and CDR2 is SFDVKD. The CDR3 protein is CATKEGLGSGNTIYF. The CDR3 coding sequence is TGTGCCACCAAGGAGGGCTTGGGCTCTGGAAACACCATATATTTT.

The V call is TRBV2, the J call TRBJ1-2, with D possibly TRBD1 on 6 matching bases. V gave up 7 bases and J gave up 4 bases, with 19 bases separating them. Germline V gives CDR1 SNHLY, CDR2 FYNNEI. The CDR3 is 15 residues long. CDR3 DNA: TGTGCCAGCACCCCGGACAGAGGGTTGATCTATGGCTACACCTTC. Translated: CASTPDRGLIYGYTF.

The table lists this clone with a count of one. The J gene is TRBJ1-6, the V gene TRBV5-1, with D possibly TRBD1 on 6 matching bases. Germline loops: CDR1 SGHRS, CDR2 YFSETQ. Between the trimmed V and J ends, which lost 5 bases and 8 bases, there was a span of 17 bases. CDR3 length: 15 residues. CDR3 region: CASRTTGTTYSPLHF. The CDR3 nucleotides are TGCGCCAGCAGAACCACCGGGACAACCTATTCACCCCTCCACTTT.

The chain has TRBV2 and TRBJ1-1; TRBD1 might be the D (5 bases). There are 14 residues in the CDR3. The ends were cut back, 8 bases at V and 7 bases at J, with 20 bases in the middle. Germline assignment: CDR1 SNHLY and CDR2 FYNNEI. This CDR3 is CASSLEGTLGEAFF. CDR3 in DNA: TGTGCCAGCTCCCTCGAGGGGACTCTTGGTGAAGCTTTCTTT.

The chain recombines TRBV9 with TRBJ2-1, with 13 nucleotides matching TRBD2. V gave up 3 bases and J gave up 8 bases; unmatched junction bases: 5. The CDR3 sequence is 15 residues long. Germline V gene data show CDR1 as SGDLS and CDR2 as YYNGEE. The CDR3 protein is CASSARLAGGDEQFF. In DNA form, the CDR3 reads TGTGCCAGCAGCGCCCGACTAGCGGGGGGCGATGAGCAGTTCTTC.

The CDR3 sequence is CASSAGEKLFF. In DNA form, the CDR3 reads TGTGCCAGCAGCGCCGGTGAAAAACTGTTTTTT. The chain is built from TRBV2 and TRBJ1-4; D not certain. The CDR3 contains 11 residues. CDR1 is SNHLY, CDR2 FYNNEI, per germline. V was shortened by 6 bases and J by 7 bases, with 6 bases between the two germline ends.

This chain joins TRBV30 and TRBJ1-3, with D unclear. The CDR3 runs to 12 residues. Trimming left V 8 bases short and J 1 base short, with 9 bases between. Germline CDR1 is GTSNPN and CDR2 is SVGIG (reference sequence). The chain's CDR3 is CAGEKSGNTIYF. The CDR3 nucleotides read TGTGCCGGTGAGAAATCTGGAAACACCATATATTTT.

The rearrangement joins TRBV6-5 to TRBJ2-3; no clear D gene. This CDR3 contains 10 residues. CDR1 and CDR2 (germline): MNHEY, SVGAGI. Trimming cost V 10 bases and J 8 bases, with 10 bases left between them. The CDR3 sequence: CATAYRTQYF. CDR3 nucleotides: TGTGCCACCGCCTATCGTACGCAGTATTTT.

V is TRBV6-1 and J is TRBJ2-5, with 9 positions matching TRBD1. The CDR3 is made up of 16 amino acids. In germline, CDR1 is MNHNS, CDR2 SASEGT. Germline trimming cut 1 base from V and 4 bases from J; bases unmatched to any gene: 7. Here the CDR3 reads CASSEGRGQGRETQYF. The CDR3 DNA reads as TGTGCCAGCAGTGAAGGGCGGGGACAGGGTAGAGAGACCCAGTACTTC.

This sequence joins TRBV7-9 and TRBJ1-4, with D tentatively TRBD1 (5 bases). Germline values: CDR1 SEHNR, CDR2 FQNEAQ (reference sequence). Trimming cost V 5 bases and J 0 bases, with 10 bases left between them. This CDR3 region has 15 residues. CDR3 DNA sequence: TGTGCCAGCAGCAGCAGACAGCCAACTAATGAAAAACTGTTTTTT. Protein product: CASSSRQPTNEKLFF.

This chain links TRBV6-5 with TRBJ2-1; 7 bases agree with TRBD2. V gave up 10 bases and J gave up 5 bases; unmatched junction bases: 14. The CDR3 runs to 15 residues. Germline assignment: CDR1 MNHEY and CDR2 SVGAGI. For the CDR3, the DNA is TGTGCCATCCCGGGGCTGTGGGGGGGTCACAATGAGCAGTTCTTC. Translation: CAIPGLWGGHNEQFF.

CDR3 bases: TGTGCCAGCAGCGTCGGCGGGGGTTACACAGATACGCAGTATTTT. This codes for CASSVGGGYTDTQYF. The chain has TRBV9 and TRBJ2-3, with 7 bases that match TRBD2. From germline, CDR1 is SGDLS and CDR2 YYNGEE. The junction had 5 bases not matched to a gene; V was cut back by 2 bases and J by 2 bases. This CDR3 contains 15 residues.

The chain uses TRBV10-3 and TRBJ1-2, with 8 bases aligning to TRBD1. The length of the CDR3 is 13 residues. Germline V CDR1 and CDR2: ENHRY, SYGVKD. V trimming: 7 bases; J trimming: 2 bases; junction bases outside the gene matches: 3. The CDR3 DNA follows: TGTGCCATCAATACAGGGGGGAACTATGGCTACACCTTC. As protein: CAINTGGNYGYTF.